This T cell receptor (beta chain) stems from a study of T cell clonotyping in hematopoietic cell transplantation. Whole-study results and caveats: Few recipient clonotypes overlapped donors; over 95% were de novo at given depth. No sorting was done, leaving CD4 and CD8 contributions mixed. Recipient TCR diversity dropped after transplant; expanded clonotypes rose from day 30 to 180.

Samples: about 28 days before transplant, then days 30, 100 and 180 after. In the case of this clone: Its cognate antigen is unknown.

TCRdb keeps only in-frame clones here, not all; method: immunoSEQ multiplex PCR. Among approximately 10,000 clones, nearly 80% were seen once, and the ten largest hold 45%. The CDR3 consists of 13 residues. The trim removed 3 bases at V and 5 bases at J, leaving 0 bases unmatched. Germline CDR1 and CDR2: SGHTA and FQGTGA. Material: peripheral blood mononuclear cells, obtained 180 days after allogeneic stem cell transplant. The gene calls are TRBV7-3 and TRBJ1-5; 8 bases align to TRBD1. This TCR came from a female patient aged 50-60 years who had an allogeneic stem cell transplant from a related donor, so the T cells may come from the graft donor. Some clones in this sample may be carry-over from other donors' samples. The CDR3 spells CASSLTGDQPQHF. The CDR3 region has the DNA TGTGCCAGCAGCTTGACAGGGGATCAGCCCCAGCATTTT.